The rows below give T cell receptor beta chains drawn from one sample of a study of early stage breast cancer tumors. Profiling relied on immunoSEQ multiplex PCR, and the TCRdb table lists in-frame clones only, not all of them. The sample shows about 31,000 clones, almost 75% of them seen only once. The sample comprised breast tumor tissue. The receptor set was obtained from a person in their thirties with breast cancer. The conserved cysteine and the conserved F or W are not part of the CDR3 here. Each record gives: J gene, D gene, V gene, CDR3 protein. A D gene is named only where the DNA matches it firmly.

j_gene: TRBJ1-1; d_gene: TRBD1; v_gene: TRBV4-1; CDR3aa: ASSRGDRGRTEAF
j_gene: TRBJ2-1; d_gene: TRBD2; v_gene: TRBV6-5; CDR3aa: ASTPPGTSGNEQF
j_gene: TRBJ2-7; d_gene: TRBD1; v_gene: TRBV7-9; CDR3aa: ASSHDRVISYEQY
j_gene: TRBJ2-1; d_gene: TRBD2; v_gene: TRBV7-8; CDR3aa: ASRYGTSEYNEQF
j_gene: TRBJ1-1; d_gene: TRBD1; v_gene: TRBV18; CDR3aa: ASSTGSDTEAF
j_gene: TRBJ2-2; d_gene: TRBD2; v_gene: TRBV27; CDR3aa: ASSFFGTKNTGELF
j_gene: TRBJ1-1; d_gene: TRBD1; v_gene: TRBV5-6; CDR3aa: ASSGTGGPTEAF
j_gene: TRBJ2-5; d_gene: .; v_gene: TRBV7-7; CDR3aa: ASSLAASQETQY
j_gene: TRBJ2-3; d_gene: .; v_gene: TRBV4-1; CDR3aa: ASSQGTTGPDTQY
j_gene: TRBJ1-2; d_gene: .; v_gene: TRBV30; CDR3aa: ACYRRVQNYGYT
j_gene: TRBJ2-7; d_gene: .; v_gene: TRBV5-4; CDR3aa: ASSLMGYEQY
j_gene: TRBJ2-3; d_gene: .; v_gene: TRBV7-3; CDR3aa: ASSQSGFEDTQY
j_gene: TRBJ2-3; d_gene: .; v_gene: TRBV7-7; CDR3aa: ASSLDQEHTGTQY
j_gene: TRBJ2-7; d_gene: TRBD1; v_gene: TRBV7-2; CDR3aa: ASSFAGTGGQMRY
j_gene: TRBJ2-1; d_gene: TRBD1; v_gene: TRBV10-3; CDR3aa: AITETGGHGNEQF
j_gene: TRBJ2-5; d_gene: TRBD1; v_gene: TRBV5-1; CDR3aa: ASSPGQGWETQY
j_gene: TRBJ2-1; d_gene: TRBD2; v_gene: TRBV29-1; CDR3aa: SVDSGSGNEQF
j_gene: TRBJ2-2; d_gene: .; v_gene: TRBV4-2; CDR3aa: ASSQDEWGLF
j_gene: TRBJ2-2; d_gene: .; v_gene: TRBV6-4; CDR3aa: ASSDATLANTGELF
j_gene: TRBJ2-3; d_gene: .; v_gene: TRBV5-1; CDR3aa: ASSLDPRSDTQY
j_gene: TRBJ2-7; d_gene: TRBD2; v_gene: TRBV6-5; CDR3aa: ASSSLGLAGGEY
j_gene: TRBJ2-7; d_gene: .; v_gene: TRBV18; CDR3aa: ASSSTIYEQY
j_gene: TRBJ2-7; d_gene: .; v_gene: TRBV7-7; CDR3aa: ASSLEGGEQY
j_gene: TRBJ2-7; d_gene: .; v_gene: TRBV11-2; CDR3aa: ASSFHSSGTRSYEQY
j_gene: TRBJ2-6; d_gene: .; v_gene: TRBV4-1; CDR3aa: ASKDSGANVLT
j_gene: TRBJ2-1; d_gene: TRBD2; v_gene: TRBV7-8; CDR3aa: ASSSRVTSGYNEQF
j_gene: TRBJ2-7; d_gene: TRBD1; v_gene: TRBV7-9; CDR3aa: ASSLGTGPYEQY
j_gene: TRBJ1-6; d_gene: .; v_gene: TRBV6-1; CDR3aa: ASSAGDPGSPLH
j_gene: TRBJ2-3; d_gene: .; v_gene: TRBV7-2; CDR3aa: ASSSDYLSTDTQY
j_gene: TRBJ2-3; d_gene: .; v_gene: TRBV7-6; CDR3aa: ASRDRGDGTDTQY
j_gene: TRBJ2-1; d_gene: TRBD2; v_gene: TRBV4-3; CDR3aa: ASSQEEGLADYNEQF
j_gene: TRBJ1-1; d_gene: .; v_gene: TRBV6-5; CDR3aa: ASSYTGFVTEAF
j_gene: TRBJ2-3; d_gene: TRBD2; v_gene: TRBV4-1; CDR3aa: ASMKWTSLTDTQY
j_gene: TRBJ1-6; d_gene: .; v_gene: TRBV9; CDR3aa: ASSVEPQGYNSPLH
j_gene: TRBJ1-2; d_gene: TRBD1; v_gene: TRBV5-8; CDR3aa: ASSFFSGQVPLLRGYT
j_gene: TRBJ2-7; d_gene: TRBD2; v_gene: TRBV4-2; CDR3aa: ASSQGGLAGGNSYEQY
j_gene: TRBJ2-3; d_gene: .; v_gene: TRBV30; CDR3aa: AWSVGSGSTDTQY
j_gene: TRBJ2-7; d_gene: TRBD1; v_gene: TRBV7-8; CDR3aa: ASRPSTAGGLN
j_gene: TRBJ2-1; d_gene: .; v_gene: TRBV4-1; CDR3aa: ASSQVDSGSYNEQF
j_gene: TRBJ1-5; d_gene: .; v_gene: TRBV10-2; CDR3aa: ASGTIWGPQGQPQH
j_gene: TRBJ2-2; d_gene: TRBD2; v_gene: TRBV11-2; CDR3aa: ASSAFGLAGGTGELF
j_gene: TRBJ1-4; d_gene: .; v_gene: TRBV19; CDR3aa: ASSMTATNEKLF
j_gene: TRBJ2-2; d_gene: .; v_gene: TRBV7-9; CDR3aa: ASSLESGRGELF
j_gene: TRBJ1-1; d_gene: TRBD1; v_gene: TRBV7-2; CDR3aa: ASSLAGQGAEAF
j_gene: TRBJ1-3; d_gene: .; v_gene: TRBV19; CDR3aa: ASSIIEGSGNTIY
j_gene: TRBJ2-3; d_gene: TRBD2; v_gene: TRBV30; CDR3aa: AWSPGRDLSTDTQY
j_gene: TRBJ2-6; d_gene: .; v_gene: TRBV4-1; CDR3aa: ASSQGPVVAASGANVLT
j_gene: TRBJ2-7; d_gene: .; v_gene: TRBV21-1; CDR3aa: ASRKGPLAGGQGTYEQY
j_gene: TRBJ1-2; d_gene: .; v_gene: TRBV7-3; CDR3aa: ASSLTPRDGYT